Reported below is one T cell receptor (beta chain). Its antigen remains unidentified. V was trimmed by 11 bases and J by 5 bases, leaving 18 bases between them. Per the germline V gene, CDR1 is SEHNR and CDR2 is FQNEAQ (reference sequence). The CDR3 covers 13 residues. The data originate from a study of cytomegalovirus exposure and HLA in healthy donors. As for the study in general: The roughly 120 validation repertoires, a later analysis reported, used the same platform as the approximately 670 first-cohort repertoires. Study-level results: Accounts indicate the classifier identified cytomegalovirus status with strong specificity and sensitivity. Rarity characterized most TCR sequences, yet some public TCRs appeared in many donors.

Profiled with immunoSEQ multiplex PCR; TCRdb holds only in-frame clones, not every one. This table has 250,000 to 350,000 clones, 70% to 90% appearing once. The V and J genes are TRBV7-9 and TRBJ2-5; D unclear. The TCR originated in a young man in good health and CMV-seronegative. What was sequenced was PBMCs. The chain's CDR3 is CALTGAAGETQYF. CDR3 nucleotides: TGTGCCCTCACCGGAGCCGCCGGGGAGACCCAGTACTTC.